The rows below give T cell receptor beta chains drawn from one sample of a study of T cell repertoires in cytomegalovirus infection. TCRdb independently ran MiXCR on the reads; one entry per CDR3 protein. The profile shows about 110,000 distinct CDR3 sequences, roughly two fifths of them singletons. No antigen has been identified for these receptors. The source was CD8+ T cells from cultured PBMCs, collected from culture after CMV antigen stimulation. The receptors shown here come from a human donor in good health (CMV status not recorded). Some clones in this sample may be carry-over from other donors' samples. The CDR3 runs from the conserved cysteine through the conserved F or W. D genes are given only for firm matches. Only part of the rows carry a size: once, few, many, or a class if the clone is expanded.

>TRBV2|TRBJ1-1|.|many
CASRPGQTRAEAFF
TGTGCCAGCAGACCGGGGCAGACTCGCGCTGAAGCTTTCTTT
>TRBV7-2|TRBJ2-1|.|many
CASSFTGDLYNEQFF
TGTGCCAGCAGCTTCACGGGGGACTTGTACAATGAGCAGTTCTTC
>TRBV11-3|TRBJ2-1|TRBD2|few
CASSLEAGDNEQFF
TGTGCCAGCAGCTTAGAGGCGGGGGACAATGAGCAGTTCTTC
>TRBV7-6|TRBJ2-3|TRBD2|.
CASSGGGGADTQYF
TGTGCCAGCAGCGGGGGCGGGGGGGCGGATACGCAGTATTTT
>TRBV4-1|TRBJ1-2|.|few
CASSQDLGSTYGYTF
TGCGCCAGCAGCCAAGATCTAGGCAGTACTTATGGCTACACCTTC
>TRBV6-1|TRBJ1-5|TRBD1|few
CASSETGGAGNQPQHF
TGTGCCAGCAGCGAAACAGGGGGCGCGGGCAATCAGCCCCAGCATTTT
>TRBV7-2|TRBJ2-3|.|few
CASSYHPGASPDTQYF
TGTGCCAGCAGCTATCATCCGGGAGCATCCCCAGATACGCAGTATTTT
>TRBV10-3|TRBJ1-1|.|.
CATNSPGSTEAFF
TGTGCCACTAATTCCCCTGGGAGCACTGAAGCTTTCTTT
>TRBV27|TRBJ2-4|.|.
CASRGAKNIQYF
TGTGCCAGCAGAGGGGCCAAAAACATTCAGTACTTC
>TRBV7-2|TRBJ2-1|.|few
CASSFAPGAVGNEQFF
TGTGCCAGCAGCTTTGCCCCAGGGGCGGTAGGCAATGAGCAGTTCTTC
>TRBV9|TRBJ2-4|TRBD1|.
CASSPRSGTGSKNIQYF
TGTGCCAGCAGCCCTCGTTCCGGGACAGGGTCCAAAAACATTCAGTACTTC
>TRBV4-2|TRBJ1-1|.|many
CASSQTPTVMNTEAFF
TGTGCCAGCAGCCAGACGCCGACAGTCATGAACACTGAAGCTTTCTTT
>TRBV19|TRBJ2-7|TRBD1|.
CASSMGTGSAYEQYF
TGTGCCAGTAGTATGGGGACAGGATCAGCCTACGAGCAGTACTTC
>TRBV20-1|TRBJ2-7|.|.
CSARDSSYEQYF
TGCAGTGCCCGGGACTCCTCCTACGAGCAGTACTTC
>TRBV4-1|TRBJ1-1|.|few
CASSQDSGRYTEAFF
TGCGCCAGCAGCCAAGATTCGGGACGCTACACTGAAGCTTTCTTT
>TRBV19|TRBJ2-1|.|.
CASSAGGPYNEQFF
TGTGCCAGTAGTGCCGGGGGCCCCTACAATGAGCAGTTCTTC
>TRBV28|TRBJ2-7|.|.
CASVVTGGYEQYF
TGTGCCAGCGTAGTGACGGGTGGCTACGAGCAGTACTTC
>TRBV7-9|TRBJ2-2|.|.
CASTDTYSTGELFF
TGTGCCAGCACCGACACTTATAGCACCGGGGAGCTGTTTTTT
>TRBV12-3/TRBV12-4|TRBJ1-1|.|.
CASSLEARLGGNTEAFF
TGTGCCAGCAGTTTAGAGGCTCGTTTAGGGGGGAACACTGAAGCTTTCTTT
>TRBV19|TRBJ2-1|.|many
CASSIAVGSEQFF
TGTGCCAGTAGTATAGCCGTAGGGTCTGAGCAGTTCTTC
>TRBV7-9|TRBJ1-6|TRBD1|.
CASSRDSNSPLHF
TGTGCCAGCAGCCGGGACAGTAATTCACCCCTCCACTTT
>TRBV12-3/TRBV12-4|TRBJ2-1|TRBD1|.
CASSGDRGSFNEQFF
TGTGCCAGCAGTGGAGACAGGGGGTCCTTCAATGAGCAGTTCTTC
>TRBV27|TRBJ2-3|.|.
CASSLSGNPYSVQPLLDTQYF
TGTGCCAGCAGTTTATCGGGCAACCCATATTCCGTGCAGCCACTATTAGATACGCAGTATTTT
>TRBV27|TRBJ2-7|.|.
CASGQQSYEQYF
TGTGCCAGTGGACAGCAATCCTACGAGCAGTACTTC
>TRBV7-2|TRBJ2-2|.|few
CASSFSWGASTGTAGELFF
TGTGCCAGCAGCTTTAGCTGGGGCGCGTCGACGGGCACGGCCGGGGAGCTGTTTTTT
>TRBV28|TRBJ2-7|TRBD1|few
CASRRDRGPYEQYF
TGTGCCAGCAGGCGGGACAGGGGGCCTTACGAGCAGTACTTC
>TRBV11-2|TRBJ2-7|.|many
CASSSGRQSDEQYF
TGTGCCAGCAGCTCGGGACGCCAATCAGACGAGCAGTACTTC
>TRBV7-2|TRBJ1-6|TRBD1|.
CASSLKSGTGGLSYNSPLHF
TGTGCCAGCAGCTTAAAAAGCGGGACAGGGGGTTTATCCTATAATTCACCCCTCCACTTT
>TRBV7-8|TRBJ1-5|.|many
CASSPGMNQPQHF
TGTGCCAGCAGCCCCGGCATGAATCAGCCCCAGCATTTT
>TRBV6-6|TRBJ2-3|TRBD2|.
CASSYFLAASTDTQYF
TGTGCCAGCAGTTACTTCCTAGCGGCTAGCACAGATACGCAGTATTTT
>TRBV19|TRBJ2-7|TRBD2|.
CASSASGGFYEQYF
TGTGCCAGTAGTGCTAGCGGGGGTTTCTACGAGCAGTACTTC
>TRBV28|TRBJ2-7|TRBD2|.
CASSPGGMQNEQYF
TGTGCCAGCAGCCCGGGGGGGATGCAGAACGAGCAGTACTTC
>TRBV12-3/TRBV12-4|TRBJ2-1|.|few
CASSSFYNEQFF
TGTGCCAGCAGTTCCTTCTACAATGAGCAGTTCTTC
>TRBV4-1|TRBJ2-7|.|.
CASSQDSASYEQYF
TGCGCCAGCAGCCAAGATAGCGCTTCCTACGAGCAGTACTTC
>TRBV4-1|TRBJ1-5|.|few
CASSQEPGRDNQPQHF
TGCGCCAGCAGCCAAGAACCAGGCCGGGACAATCAGCCCCAGCATTTT
>TRBV5-5|TRBJ2-2|TRBD2|.
CASSLGGGASTGELFF
TGTGCCAGCAGCTTGGGCGGGGGGGCCAGCACCGGGGAGCTGTTTTTT
>TRBV19|TRBJ2-7|.|few
CASSPLQRSLRGEQYF
TGTGCCAGTAGCCCCCTCCAGAGGTCCCTACGAGGGGAGCAGTACTTC
>TRBV12-3/TRBV12-4|TRBJ2-3|TRBD1|few
CASRRTGLSTDTQYF
TGTGCCAGCAGGCGGACAGGCCTTAGCACAGATACGCAGTATTTT
>TRBV4-1|TRBJ2-7|TRBD1|few
CASSQIPGGSYEQYF
TGCGCCAGCAGCCAAATCCCAGGGGGATCCTACGAGCAGTACTTC
>TRBV12-3/TRBV12-4|TRBJ1-5|.|few
CASSLTGQRNQPQHF
TGTGCCAGCAGTTTAACCGGACAGCGCAATCAGCCCCAGCATTTT
>TRBV5-4|TRBJ1-2|TRBD1|.
CASSSSGGWVYGYTF
TGTGCCAGCAGCTCTTCAGGGGGCTGGGTCTATGGCTACACCTTC
>TRBV25-1|TRBJ2-1|.|few
CASSELGQNTYNEQFF
TGTGCCAGCAGTGAACTGGGCCAAAACACCTACAATGAGCAGTTCTTC
>TRBV20-1|TRBJ1-1|.|.
CSARDGMNTEAFF
TGCAGTGCTAGAGACGGAATGAACACTGAAGCTTTCTTT
>TRBV7-8|TRBJ1-3|.|.
CATAPAPGSGNTIYF
TGTGCCACCGCGCCCGCTCCGGGCTCTGGAAACACCATATATTTT
>TRBV6-5|TRBJ2-3|.|.
CASSYSPEWTDTQYF
TGTGCCAGCAGTTACTCTCCAGAGTGGACAGATACGCAGTATTTT
>TRBV6-1|TRBJ2-1|TRBD2|few
CASTPGGLVNEQFF
TGTGCCAGCACCCCCGGGGGGTTAGTAAATGAGCAGTTCTTC
>TRBV6-5|TRBJ2-1|.|.
CASSYTSTNEQFF
TGTGCCAGCAGTTATACCTCGACCAATGAGCAGTTCTTC
>TRBV3-1|TRBJ2-7|TRBD1|.
CASSQDDRDPYEQYF
TGTGCCAGCAGCCAAGATGACAGGGACCCCTACGAGCAGTACTTC
>TRBV28|TRBJ2-7|TRBD1|many
CASRTGTGGFEQYF
TGTGCCAGCAGAACCGGGACAGGGGGCTTCGAGCAGTACTTC
>TRBV3-1|TRBJ2-7|.|.
CASSQDQSLESSYEQYF
TGTGCCAGCAGCCAAGATCAGAGTCTGGAGAGCTCCTACGAGCAGTACTTC
>TRBV7-1|TRBJ2-4|TRBD2|.
CASSTDGGAGAKNIQYF
TGTGCCAGCAGCACGGACGGAGGAGCGGGGGCCAAAAACATTCAGTACTTC
>TRBV7-8|TRBJ2-7|TRBD2|few
CASMGLAGLYEQYF
TGTGCCAGCATGGGACTAGCGGGGTTGTACGAGCAGTACTTC
>TRBV7-9|TRBJ2-2|.|.
CASSFTGGGPGELFF
TGTGCCAGCAGTTTCACCGGTGGGGGACCCGGGGAGCTGTTTTTT
>TRBV5-6|TRBJ2-2|TRBD2|.
CASNMRLAGLNGELFF
TGTGCCAGCAACATGAGACTAGCGGGGTTAAACGGGGAGCTGTTTTTT